This T cell receptor (beta chain) is from a study of blood T cell repertoires in COVID-19 (dated by TCRdb to the early 2020s). About the investigation overall: The collaborator samples originated in the United States, Italy and Spain and spanned the acute and convalescent phases of COVID-19. The prospective study material was composed of cDNA or gDNA derived from T cells, B-cell-depleted T cells, or PBMCs. Subjects who had been exposed to COVID-19, were actively infected with it, or had recovered from it provided the deeply sampled blood TCRbeta repertoires that made up the dataset. The repertoires were released in a freely available public database intended as a resource for research on the immune response to SARS-CoV-2. The samples were drawn from two sources: the first 160 participants of the ongoing ImmuneRACE study, and approximately 1,300 subjects contributed by 6 global collaborators. A de-identified subject ID, COVID-19 status, age in years and sex were almost always included in the sample metadata. Where HLA class I and class II types were available, the types were taken from metadata supplied by the sample provider, not from assay-based typing. Findings and caveats that apply to the study as a whole: How much clinical and demographic metadata was included differed by source and by participant, and the metadata was provided uncurated.

This clone occurred once. Its antigen has not been determined. Base qualities are missing; no much larger clone stands one base away. V sheds 7 bases and J sheds 1 base, leaving 13 bases between their ends. CDR1 and CDR2, per the germline V gene, are MNHEY and SVGAGI. From the cysteine up to the phenylalanine, the CDR3 has a length of 14 residues. The sequence is cut down to CDR3 DNA, 42 bases in frame from base 1. Participants in the prospective study were aged about 18 to 100 years, lived in 20 to 25 United States geographic areas, and enrolled through a virtual design. Cohort assignment in the prospective study relied on participant-reported clinical history from a screening survey and a study questionnaire. In the prospective study, mobile phlebotomists collected whole blood, serum and a nasopharyngeal or oropharyngeal swab from each participant. Participants in the prospective study had the option to provide additional blood draws and questionnaires over a roughly two-month period. Before DNA extraction, blood samples from the prospective study were shipped at room temperature or frozen.

TCRbeta CDR3 regions were amplified from genomic DNA by means of the immunoSEQ Assay, a bias-controlled multiplex PCR. Regarding the original processing steps: Within the assay, amplification of reference gene primers was used to estimate how many nucleated cells each sample contained. To quantify the absolute abundance of each unique TCRbeta CDR3 rearrangement, sequence reads were collapsed and filtered. Productive Simpson clonality was computed per sample as the square root of Simpson's diversity index over productive rearrangements. Sourced from immuneACCESS, this table was stored by TCRdb with only in-frame sequences that have V and J called. A share of the clones is absent; for the studies checked, an unresolved V gene accounts for under half, and the remainder has no known explanation. V, J and clone size were drawn from that table, and D and trimming were deduced from the DNA. For this sample there are fewer than 200,000 clones; about 84% appear just once. About 5.3% of the sample lies in the top ten.

This clonotype originated in a woman in her thirties or forties with acute COVID-19. The chain is encoded by TRBV6-5 joined to TRBJ1-1, with TRBD1 tentatively as D gene (5 bases match). Source material: PBMCs or T cells enriched from blood (not recorded which). The nucleotide sequence reads as follows: TGTGCCAGCAAATCCCCCGACAGGAACACTGAAGCTTTCTTT. It codes for CASKSPDRNTEAFF.